This T cell receptor (beta chain) was obtained from a study of cytotoxic CD8 clonotypes in ibrutinib-treated CLL. Looking at the study overall: A median around 12 months of treatment, range 6 to 36, preceded the collection of response samples. Samples had a mean of about 250,000 productive templates and around 90,000 productive rearrangements. Study findings and constraints: Relative to age-matched healthy donors, clonality at baseline was higher, and it tracked circulating CD8+ T-cell counts.

The V gene end was trimmed by 4 bases and the J gene end by 4 bases; junction bases not matched to a gene: 9. Germline CDR1 is SGHNT and CDR2 is YYREEE (reference sequence). CDR3 size: 15 residues. On this clone itself: Its antigen is unknown.

Only in-frame clones appear in the TCRdb table, and some are missing; sequencing was by immunoSEQ multiplex PCR. The table shows about 140,000 clones, with 60% to 80% occurring only once. This TCR derives from a human donor with chronic lymphocytic leukemia. Specimen: PBMCs, collected after 12 months of ibrutinib treatment. The chain uses TRBV5-4 and TRBJ1-1; 8 bases are shared with TRBD1. CDR3 amino acids: CASSMQDRAPTEAFF. The CDR3 DNA follows: TGTGCCAGCAGCATGCAGGACAGGGCCCCCACTGAAGCTTTCTTT.